Following are 12 T cell receptor beta chains from one sample sequenced in a study of blood T cell repertoires in COVID-19. Assay: immunoSEQ multiplex PCR; the TCRdb copy retains only in-frame clones and omits some. The sample shows roughly 230,000 clones, about 86% of them seen only once. Source material: PBMCs or T cells enriched from blood (not recorded which). Source of these receptors: a man aged 50 to 59 who had recovered from COVID-19.

The chain employs TRBV2 and TRBJ2-7, with 12 bases fitting TRBD1. Germline V gene lookup returns CDR1 SNHLY and CDR2 FYNNEI. Trimming took 7 bases from V and 5 from J; bases not matched to a gene: 3. CDR3 length: 13 amino acids. The CDR3, as DNA: TGTGCCAGCACGGGACAGGGGGCCCACGAGCAGTACTTC. Protein sequence: CASTGQGAHEQYF.

The chain links TRBV12-3 or TRBV12-4 to TRBJ2-7; D gene ambiguous. There are 12 residues in the CDR3. V shed 6 bases and J shed 3 bases, with 9 bases lying between them. For the CDR3, the DNA is TGTGCCAGCAGCCCCCCCGGCTACGAGCAGTACTTC. Its protein product is CASSPPGYEQYF.

This chain connects TRBV10-3 to TRBJ1-5, with 11 bases lining up with TRBD1. Germline V CDR1 and CDR2: ENHRY, SYGVKD. The CDR3 totals 15 residues. The J segment lost 6 bases and the V segment lost 3 bases, leaving 4 bases of the junction unmatched. CDR3 protein: CAISDWDRGTQPQHF. The CDR3 region has the DNA TGTGCCATCAGTGATTGGGACAGGGGGACTCAGCCCCAGCATTTT.

J is TRBJ1-1 and V is TRBV4-1; D call uncertain. V was trimmed by 0 bases and J by 10 bases, leaving 12 bases between them. The CDR3 totals 13 residues. CDR1 and CDR2 (germline): MGHRA, YSYEKL. The CDR3 region is CASSQEEGLRAFF. The CDR3 DNA is TGCGCCAGCAGCCAAGAAGAGGGTTTAAGAGCTTTCTTT.

This clone is a singleton in its sample. The chain couples TRBV5-6 to TRBJ2-5, with D possibly TRBD1 on 5 matching bases. V was cut by 3 bases and J by 9 bases, with 9 bases left in between. The CDR3 runs to 11 residues. CDR1 is SGHDT, CDR2 YYEEEE, per germline. This chain's CDR3 is CASSSRAAQYF. In DNA form, the CDR3 reads TGTGCCAGCAGCTCCAGGGCCGCCCAGTACTTC.

This chain links TRBV9 with TRBJ2-1; 12 positions match TRBD2. The CDR3 totals 15 residues. The germline gives CDR1 SGDLS, CDR2 YYNGEE. V lost 0 bases and J lost 6; bases outside the gene matches: 1. CDR3 DNA sequence: TGTGCCAGCAGCGTAGGGACTAGCGGGGTCAATGAGCAGTTCTTC. Amino acid sequence: CASSVGTSGVNEQFF.

This chain joins TRBV7-3 and TRBJ2-3; 7 bases are shared with TRBD2. From germline, CDR1 is SGHTA and CDR2 FQGTGA. The CDR3 contains 14 residues. V shed 3 bases, J shed 2 bases, and the junction held 2 bases outside the gene matches. In DNA, the CDR3 is TGTGCCAGCAGCTTGAGCGGGACCACAGATACGCAGTATTTT. It translates to CASSLSGTTDTQYF.

The genes are TRBV5-6 and TRBJ2-1; 12 bases line up with TRBD2. Germline V lookup: CDR1 SGHDT, CDR2 YYEEEE. This CDR3 has 17 residues. V trimming: 4 bases; J trimming: 5 bases; junction bases outside the gene matches: 10. CDR3 residues: CASSPLTSGGFHNEQFF. The CDR3 DNA follows: TGTGCCAGCAGCCCCTTGACTAGCGGGGGTTTCCACAATGAGCAGTTCTTC.

The sample holds one count of this clone. The chain recombines TRBV7-9 with TRBJ2-3, with 8 bases that match TRBD2. This CDR3 spans 13 amino acids. V dropped 5 bases and J dropped 7; count of bases not matched to a gene: 5. Germline lookup yields CDR1 SEHNR and CDR2 FQNEAQ (reference sequence). CDR3 amino acids: CASSARGGYTQYF. Here the CDR3 DNA reads TGTGCCAGCAGCGCCCGCGGGGGGTATACGCAGTATTTT.

The chain joins TRBV19 to TRBJ2-1, with TRBD2 identical over 10 bases. The CDR3 consists of 16 residues. Looked up from germline, CDR1 is LNHDA and CDR2 is SQIVND (reference sequence). Unmatched junction bases numbered 12, after V lost 3 bases and J lost 10 bases. The CDR3 loop is CASSIGVQRGGKEQFF. In DNA, the CDR3 is TGTGCCAGTAGTATCGGTGTCCAGCGGGGGGGAAAGGAGCAGTTCTTC.

This chain uses TRBV5-5 with TRBJ2-7; no definite D call. CDR3 size: 15 residues. CDR1 is SGHKS, CDR2 YYEKEE, per germline (reference sequence). Between the trimmed V and J ends, which lost 2 bases and 3 bases, there was a span of 15 bases. The CDR3 region is CASSFLTRSDYEQYF. The CDR3 DNA reads TGTGCCAGCAGCTTCCTCACCAGAAGTGACTACGAGCAGTACTTC.

The chain recombines TRBV3-1 (or the pseudogene TRBV3-2) with TRBJ2-5, with D hard to call. The CDR3 has 10 amino acids. The V end was cut by 6 bases, the J end by 6 bases, with 5 bases between. CDR1 is LGHDT and CDR2 is YNNKEL in the germline V gene (reference sequence). The CDR3 spells CASSGQTQYF. CDR3 nucleotides: TGTGCCAGCAGTGGGCAGACCCAGTACTTC.